This entry concerns a single T cell receptor beta chain. This entry belongs to a study of blood T cell repertoires in COVID-19. The CDR3 extends over 13 amino acids. V dropped 3 bases and J dropped 2 bases, with 7 bases sitting between them. Germline V gene data show CDR1 as MGHDK and CDR2 as SYGVNS. This table comes from immunoSEQ multiplex PCR, and its TCRdb copy is limited to in-frame clones, with some not included. Among 88,000 or so clones, approximately 86% were seen once, and the ten largest hold more than 7%. This receptor was taken from a man aged 55 to 70 with acute or convalescent COVID-19. This chain uses TRBV25-1 with TRBJ1-2; D gene ambiguous. The sample comprised peripheral blood. CDR3 bases: TGTGCCAGCAGTGAGGGCAGCAACTATGGCTACACCTTC. Amino acid sequence: CASSEGSNYGYTF.